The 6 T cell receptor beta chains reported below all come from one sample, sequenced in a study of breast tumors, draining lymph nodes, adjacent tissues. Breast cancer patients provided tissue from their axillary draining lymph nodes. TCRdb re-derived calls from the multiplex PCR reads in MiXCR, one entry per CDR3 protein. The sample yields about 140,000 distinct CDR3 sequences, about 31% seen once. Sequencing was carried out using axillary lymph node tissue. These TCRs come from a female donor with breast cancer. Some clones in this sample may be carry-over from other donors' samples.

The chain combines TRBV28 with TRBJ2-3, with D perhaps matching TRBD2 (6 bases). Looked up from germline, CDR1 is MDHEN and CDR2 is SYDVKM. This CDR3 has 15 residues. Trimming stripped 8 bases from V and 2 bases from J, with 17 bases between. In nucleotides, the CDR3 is TGTGCCAGCCTCGCCGGGGGATTGGTCACAGATACGCAGTATTTT. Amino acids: CASLAGGLVTDTQYF.

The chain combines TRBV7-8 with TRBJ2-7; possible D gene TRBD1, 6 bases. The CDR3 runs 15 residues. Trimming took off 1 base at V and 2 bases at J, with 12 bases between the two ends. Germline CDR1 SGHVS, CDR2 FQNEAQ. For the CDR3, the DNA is TGTGCCAGCAGCTTAGAGTCAGGGGAAACCTACGAGCAGTACTTC. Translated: CASSLESGETYEQYF.

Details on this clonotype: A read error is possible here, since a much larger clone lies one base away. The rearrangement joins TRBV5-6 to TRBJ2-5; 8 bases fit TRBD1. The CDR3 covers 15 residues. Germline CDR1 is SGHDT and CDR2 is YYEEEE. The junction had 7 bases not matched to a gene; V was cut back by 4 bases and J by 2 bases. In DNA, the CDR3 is TGTGCCAGCAGCACGGACAGGGCCGGTCAAGAGACCCAGTACTTC. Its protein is CASSTDRAGQETQYF.

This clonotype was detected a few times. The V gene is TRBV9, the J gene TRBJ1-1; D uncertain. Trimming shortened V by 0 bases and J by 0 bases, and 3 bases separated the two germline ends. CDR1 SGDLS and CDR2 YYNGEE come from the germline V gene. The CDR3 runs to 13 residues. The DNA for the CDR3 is TGTGCCAGCAGCGTAGCAGTGAACACTGAAGCTTTCTTT. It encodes CASSVAVNTEAFF.

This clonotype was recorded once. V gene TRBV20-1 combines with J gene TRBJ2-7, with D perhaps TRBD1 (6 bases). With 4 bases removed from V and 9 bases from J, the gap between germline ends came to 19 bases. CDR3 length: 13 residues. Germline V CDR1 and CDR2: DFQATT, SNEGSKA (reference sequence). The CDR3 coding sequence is TGCAGTGCTACAGGACAGAAGACAGATACGCAGTACGTC. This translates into CSATGQKTDTQYV.

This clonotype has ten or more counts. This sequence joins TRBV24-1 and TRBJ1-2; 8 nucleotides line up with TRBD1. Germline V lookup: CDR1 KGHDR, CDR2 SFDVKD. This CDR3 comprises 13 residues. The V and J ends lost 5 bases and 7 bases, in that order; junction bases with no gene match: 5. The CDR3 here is CATSGSGGTGYTF. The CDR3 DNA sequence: TGTGCCACCAGTGGTTCAGGGGGCACTGGCTACACCTTC.